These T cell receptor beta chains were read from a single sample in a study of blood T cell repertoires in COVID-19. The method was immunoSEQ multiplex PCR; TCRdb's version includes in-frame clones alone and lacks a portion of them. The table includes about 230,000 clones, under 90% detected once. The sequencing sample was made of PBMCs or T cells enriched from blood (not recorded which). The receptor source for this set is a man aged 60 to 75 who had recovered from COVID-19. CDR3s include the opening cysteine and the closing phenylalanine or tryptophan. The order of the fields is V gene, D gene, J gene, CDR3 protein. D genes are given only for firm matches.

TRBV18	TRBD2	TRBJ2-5	CASSPPRRGGNQETQYF
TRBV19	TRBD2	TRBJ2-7	CASRSGGNSYEQYF
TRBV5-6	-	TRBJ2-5	CASSLNRVWETQYF
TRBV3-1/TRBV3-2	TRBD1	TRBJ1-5	CASSQDMGQGGQPQHF
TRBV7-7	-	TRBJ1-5	CASSLDRDQPQHF
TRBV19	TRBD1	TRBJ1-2	CASRRTGTARGYGYTF
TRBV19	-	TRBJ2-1	CASSMGRGARSEQFF
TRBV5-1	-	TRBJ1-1	CASSLGQGYGTEAFF
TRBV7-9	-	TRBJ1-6	CASSLLDSNSPLHF
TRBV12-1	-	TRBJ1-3	CASSFQRQGNRNTIYF
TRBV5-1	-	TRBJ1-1	CASSLQNSNTEAFF
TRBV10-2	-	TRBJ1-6	CASSESATPYSPLHF
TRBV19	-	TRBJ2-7	CAVKSRGDEQYF
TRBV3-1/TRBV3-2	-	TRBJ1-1	CASTREVNTEAFF
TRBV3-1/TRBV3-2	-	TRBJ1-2	CASSPFPAGFDYGYTF
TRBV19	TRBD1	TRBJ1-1	CASSIPGGAGTEAFF
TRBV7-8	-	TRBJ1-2	CASSPGGADYGYTF
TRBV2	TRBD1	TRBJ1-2	CASSGTGINYGYTF
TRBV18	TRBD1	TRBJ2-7	CASSVGQGAYEQYF
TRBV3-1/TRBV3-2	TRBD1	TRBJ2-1	CASRLQGASYNEQFF
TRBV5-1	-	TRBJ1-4	CASSRGPTGEKLFF
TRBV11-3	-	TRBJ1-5	CASSHDRNQPQHF
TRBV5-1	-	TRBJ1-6	CASSLGSGDNSPLHF
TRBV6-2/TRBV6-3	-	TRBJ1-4	CASSYPGDNEKLFF
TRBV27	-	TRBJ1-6	CASTYDSFNSPLHF
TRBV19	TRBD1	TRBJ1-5	CASSRAWDRGRDSQPQHF
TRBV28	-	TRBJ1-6	CASTLVGGGDSPLHF
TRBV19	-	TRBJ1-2	CASSMAGNTARGYTF
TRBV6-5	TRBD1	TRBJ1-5	CASRGQGGNQPQHF
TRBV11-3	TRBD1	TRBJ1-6	CASSLTGNSPLHF
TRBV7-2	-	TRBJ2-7	CASSLSRGTREQYF
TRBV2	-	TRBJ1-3	CASRGQSSGNTIYF
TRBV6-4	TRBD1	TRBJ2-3	CASSRDRTTDTQYF
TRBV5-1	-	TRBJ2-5	CASSFSGQETQYF
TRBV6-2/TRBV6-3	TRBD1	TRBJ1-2	CASSRGQGYGYTF
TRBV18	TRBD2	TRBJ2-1	CASSNTGGEQFF
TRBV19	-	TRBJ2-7	CASKAGNSYEQYF
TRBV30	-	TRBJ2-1	CAWSPRVDEQFF
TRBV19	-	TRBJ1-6	CASSIVGGGNSPLHF
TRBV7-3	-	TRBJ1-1	CASVQGTEAFF
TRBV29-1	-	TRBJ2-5	CSVELNGETQYF
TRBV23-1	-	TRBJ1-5	CASREKGGHQPQHF
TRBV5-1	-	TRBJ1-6	CASSLTGIGNSPLHF
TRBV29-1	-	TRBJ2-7	CSVAGAGGEQYF
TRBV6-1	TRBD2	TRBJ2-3	CASSDRLAGAQHRVTQYF
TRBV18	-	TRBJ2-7	CASSPRQDYEQYF
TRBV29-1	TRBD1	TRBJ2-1	CSVEDVRGRPAEQFF
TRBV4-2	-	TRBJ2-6	CASSQDVSHSGANVLTF
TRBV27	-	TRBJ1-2	CASSLSGAGYGYTF
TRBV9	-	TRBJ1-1	CASSVEHTTTTEAFF
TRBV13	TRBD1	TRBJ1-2	CASSPGQGPYNYGYTF
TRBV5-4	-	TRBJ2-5	CASSLTGAKETQYF